This TCR beta chain was documented in a study of PD-L1 blockade in urothelial cancer. Specified time point: pretreatment peripheral blood. Peripheral blood mononuclear cells were collected from every patient before and during treatment, yielding between 1 and 8 samples per patient. This clone was found a few times. The table came from immunoSEQ multiplex PCR; TCRdb's copy has only in-frame clones and leaves some out. Among over 100,000 clones listed, approximately 84% were seen once. The TCR comes from a man aged 45 to 65 with urothelial cancer. The sample here was PBMCs, taken around atezolizumab (anti-PD-L1) treatment.

In nucleotides, the CDR3 is TGTGCCAGCAGCTTGTCTAGTGGCTACACCTTC. This sequence encodes CASSLSSGYTF. The rearrangement links TRBV5-6 to TRBJ1-2, with D unresolved. The CDR3 consists of 11 residues. CDR1 and CDR2 from the germline V gene are SGHDT and YYEEEE. Trimming stripped 1 base from V and 7 bases from J, with 5 bases between.